The 18 T cell receptor beta chains below come from one sample, sequenced in a study of read filtering for tumor transcriptome and immune sequencing (dated by TCRdb to 2018 to 2021). Reads for this sample came from an Illumina HiSeq 4000. TCR libraries were constructed from approximately 0.4 ug RNA using the Immunoverse kit, and molecular barcoded adaptors covering alpha/delta and beta/gamma chains were employed. The public reads were reanalyzed by TCRdb: fastp trimming at Q25, MiXCR alignment, in-frame beta chains only. Every entry covers one CDR3 protein and lists the most common genes and DNA from its rows. In this sample the table shows tens of thousands of distinct CDR3 sequences, roughly 19% of which occur a single time. Jointly, the top ten make up over 13% of the sample. Sequenced: a population of CD138-negative cells sorted from bone marrow. In light of the paper, this sample's cell subset or site label describes: bone marrow mononuclear cells depleted of CD138+ plasma/myeloma cells by negative magnetic selection. These receptors came from a donor aged 40 or over with multiple myeloma.

For this clonotype: A much larger clone lies one base from this, so it may be a read error. V is TRBV28 and J is TRBJ2-5, with unresolved D. The CDR3 sequence is 13 residues long. Looked up from germline, CDR1 is MDHEN and CDR2 is SYDVKM. In nucleotides, the CDR3 is TGTGCCAGCGGTTTATCCCCTCGGGAGACCCAGTACTTC. It translates to CASGLSPRETQYF.

This clonotype turned up a few times. The J gene is TRBJ2-1, the V gene TRBV4-1; 15 bases fit TRBD2. Germline V CDR1 and CDR2: MGHRA, YSYEKL. The junction had 10 bases not matched to a gene; V was cut back by 5 bases and J by 5 bases. This CDR3 region has 18 residues. The CDR3 reads CASSYGTSGGRSNNEQFF. DNA for the CDR3: TGCGCCAGCAGCTACGGGACTAGCGGGGGGAGGAGCAACAATGAGCAGTTCTTC.

The sample holds many counts of this clonotype. The chain uses TRBV12-3 or TRBV12-4 and TRBJ2-3; the D is unclear. Trimming took 6 bases from V and 2 from J, leaving 3 bases between them. CDR3 length: 11 amino acids. The CDR3: CASRITDTQYF. DNA for the CDR3: TGTGCCAGCAGGATCACAGATACGCAGTATTTT.

This clonotype was counted ten times or more. The chain employs TRBV6-6 and TRBJ2-2; TRBD2 is a possible D gene (5 bases). CDR1 is MNHNY and CDR2 is SVGAGI in the germline V gene (reference sequence). The CDR3 has 15 amino acids. V was clipped by 0 bases and J by 4 bases, with 9 bases between them. The CDR3 loop is CASSYSDFRTGELFF. The DNA of the CDR3 is TGTGCCAGCAGTTACTCGGACTTCCGCACCGGGGAGCTGTTTTTT.

This clonotype was seen many times. The chain joins TRBV3-1 to TRBJ2-7; D is possibly TRBD2 (5 bases). CDR1 and CDR2 from the germline V gene are LGHDT and YNNKEL (reference sequence). The CDR3 runs to 12 residues. The V gene lost 5 bases and the J gene lost 1 base, with 6 bases spanning the gap. The CDR3 protein is CASSSGSYEQYF. The CDR3, as DNA: TGTGCCAGCAGCTCGGGATCCTACGAGCAGTACTTC.

In this sample, this clonotype turned up many times. This chain uses TRBV7-9 with TRBJ2-1, with 7 bases fitting TRBD2. Per germline, CDR1 SEHNR and CDR2 FQNEAQ (reference sequence). V trimming: 6 bases; J trimming: 8 bases; junction bases outside the gene matches: 4. The CDR3 has 12 amino acids. This CDR3 reads CASRTSRDEQFF. In DNA form, the CDR3 reads TGTGCCAGCAGGACTAGCAGAGATGAGCAGTTCTTC. The full variable domain, completed using reference TRBV7-9 and TRBJ2-1, is DTGVSQNPRHKITKRGQNVTFRCDPISEHNRLYWYRQTLGQGPEFLTYFQNEAQLEKSRLLSDRFSAERPKGSFSTLEIQRTEQGDSAMYLCASRTSRDEQFFGPGTRLTVL.

This clonotype was counted many times. The junction differs from germline at one of its ends, possibly a read error. The chain uses TRBV7-3 and TRBJ2-1, with D possibly being TRBD1 (5 bases). Germline values: CDR1 SGHTA, CDR2 FQGTGA. The CDR3 loop spans 13 amino acids. The DNA of the CDR3 is TGTGCCAGCAGCTTAGGTGGCAGGGATTTTTCACGCTTC. Encoded protein: CASSLGGRDFSRF.

This clonotype was counted many times. The CDR3 region is CASSGAGRTEAFF. As DNA, the CDR3 is TGTGCCAGCAGCGGCGCTGGGAGGACTGAAGCTTTCTTT. This rearrangement joins TRBV2 to TRBJ1-1; D is ambiguous. Trimming shortened V by 6 bases and J by 5 bases, and 13 bases separated the two germline ends. Germline V gene lookup returns CDR1 SNHLY and CDR2 FYNNEI. The CDR3 totals 13 residues.

Concerning this clonotype itself: One end of the junction varies from germline; a read error may be responsible. V gene TRBV27 combines with J gene TRBJ1-1; no definite D call. The CDR3 is 13 residues long. Germline CDR1 is MNHEY and CDR2 is SMNVEV (reference sequence). The CDR3 DNA is TGTGTCAGCAGTTTAGCCAGGAACACTGAAGCTTTCTTT. This gives the protein CVSSLARNTEAFF.

The sample holds many counts of this clonotype. The chain couples TRBV12-3 or TRBV12-4 to TRBJ2-1; 7 bases fit TRBD1. V lost 6 bases to trimming and J lost 2 bases; unmatched junction nucleotides: 7. CDR3 length equals 15 residues. This CDR3 reads CASSPSGQPYNEQFF. CDR3 DNA sequence: TGTGCCAGCAGCCCGTCGGGACAGCCCTACAATGAGCAGTTCTTC.

This clonotype was recorded many times. This chain connects TRBV28 to TRBJ2-5, with TRBD1 matching 10 bases. The CDR3 length is 16 residues. The germline gives CDR1 MDHEN, CDR2 SYDVKM. The junction had 9 bases not matched to a gene; V was cut back by 6 bases and J by 2 bases. This CDR3 is CASRGLGQGGQETQYF. DNA of the CDR3: TGTGCCAGCAGGGGACTAGGACAGGGGGGACAAGAGACCCAGTACTTC.

In the case of this clonotype: A much larger clone differs by one base, so this may be a read error. Since the CDR3 does not end with the conserved phenylalanine or tryptophan, this likely comes from a read error. The chain is built from TRBV7-7 and TRBJ2-5; 7 bases map to TRBD1. CDR1 SSHAT and CDR2 FNYEAQ come from the germline V gene (reference sequence). The CDR3 is made up of 13 amino acids. The CDR3: CASRGGKSETQYS. CDR3 bases: TGTGCTAGCAGAGGGGGCAAATCGGAGACCCAGTACTCC.

This clonotype has a handful of counts. A much larger clonotype is one base distant, so this may be a read error. The chain links TRBV20-1 to TRBJ2-1, with a possible D match to TRBD1 (5 bases). CDR1 and CDR2 (germline): DFQATT, SNEGSKA (reference sequence). V shed 3 bases and J shed 1 base, with 10 bases lying between them. This CDR3 spans 14 amino acids. Written as DNA, the CDR3 is TGCAGTGCTAGGGGGCTAGGATCCTACAATGAGCAGTTCTTC. It specifies CSARGLGSYNEQFF.

The sample holds many counts of this clonotype. This rearrangement joins TRBV28 to TRBJ1-4; the D is unclear. V lost 5 bases and J 7 bases, leaving 14 bases between the germline ends. The germline CDR1 and CDR2 sequences are MDHEN and SYDVKM. The CDR3 runs 14 residues. The CDR3 here is CASSTQSPGEKLFF. Here the CDR3 DNA reads TGTGCCAGCAGTACTCAGTCCCCCGGTGAAAAACTGTTTTTT.

Regarding this clonotype: This clone may be a read error of a much larger clone one base away. The chain is built from TRBV7-2 and TRBJ2-7, with no clear D. Germline V gene sequence: CDR1 SGHTA, CDR2 FQGNSA. The CDR3 consists of 12 residues. CDR3 sequence (DNA): TGTGCCAGCCGCTTGTCGAGGATCGAGCAGTACTTC. The encoded protein is CASRLSRIEQYF.

The J gene is TRBJ2-7, the V gene TRBV3-1, with D uncertain. Between the trimmed V and J ends, which lost 2 bases and 3 bases, there was a span of 11 bases. Germline assignment: CDR1 LGHDT and CDR2 YNNKEL (reference sequence). This CDR3 comprises 14 residues. CDR3 in amino acids: CASSQTGRHYEQYF. As DNA, the CDR3 is TGTGCCAGCAGCCAAACCGGACGGCACTACGAGCAGTACTTC.

This chain joins TRBV29-1 and TRBJ2-7, with D tentatively TRBD1 (6 bases). The V gene lost 4 bases and the J gene lost 2 bases, with 18 bases spanning the gap. The germline gives CDR1 SQVTM, CDR2 ANQGSEA. This CDR3 has 15 amino acids. CDR3 nucleotides: TGCAGCGTTGCCCATGGACAGACCGCTACCTACGAGCAGTACTTC. Protein: CSVAHGQTATYEQYF.

This clonotype was observed at least ten times. The chain has TRBV28 and TRBJ2-5; weak D call: TRBD2 (6 bases). The CDR3 is made up of 14 amino acids. V lost 0 bases and J lost 2, with 7 bases in between. Germline values: CDR1 MDHEN, CDR2 SYDVKM. The CDR3 region has the DNA TGTGCCAGCAGTTTATGGGGACTGCAAGAGACCCAGTACTTC. Amino acid sequence: CASSLWGLQETQYF.